This T cell receptor (beta chain) was sequenced during a study of cytomegalovirus exposure and HLA in healthy donors. The primer mix had 60 Vbeta and 13 Jbeta primers. Clones were sequenced by immunoSEQ multiplex PCR, and TCRdb holds only the in-frame ones, with some missing. The sample consists of approximately 160,000 clones, about four fifths of them appearing once. This receptor was obtained from a man aged 30-40 years in good health and CMV-seropositive. The sample was PBMCs.

CDR3 region: CASAQTRQGAGETQYF. CDR3 bases: TGTGCCAGCGCCCAAACCCGACAGGGGGCGGGAGAGACCCAGTACTTC. The gene calls are TRBV19 and TRBJ2-5; 10 bases match TRBD1. CDR1 is LNHDA, CDR2 SQIVND, per germline (reference sequence). J gave up 4 bases and V 9 bases, and 14 bases lay outside the gene matches. The CDR3 has 16 amino acids.